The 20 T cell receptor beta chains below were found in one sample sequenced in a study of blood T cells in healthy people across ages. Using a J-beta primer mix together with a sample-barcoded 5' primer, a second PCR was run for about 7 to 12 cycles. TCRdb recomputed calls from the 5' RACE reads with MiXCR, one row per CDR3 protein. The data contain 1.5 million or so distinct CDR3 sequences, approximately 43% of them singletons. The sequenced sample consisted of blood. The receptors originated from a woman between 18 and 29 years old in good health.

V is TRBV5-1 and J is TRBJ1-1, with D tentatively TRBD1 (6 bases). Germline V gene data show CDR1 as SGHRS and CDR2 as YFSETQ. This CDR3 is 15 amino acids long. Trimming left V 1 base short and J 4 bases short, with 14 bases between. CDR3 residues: CASSLWGALATEAFF. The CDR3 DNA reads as TGCGCCAGCAGCTTGTGGGGGGCTCTGGCCACTGAAGCTTTCTTT. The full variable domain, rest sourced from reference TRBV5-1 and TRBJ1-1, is KAGVTQTPRYLIKTRGQQVTLSCSPISGHRSVSWYQQTPGQGLQFLFEYFSETQRNKGNFPGRFSGRQFSNSRSEMNVSTLELGDSALYLCASSLWGALATEAFFGQGTRLTVV.

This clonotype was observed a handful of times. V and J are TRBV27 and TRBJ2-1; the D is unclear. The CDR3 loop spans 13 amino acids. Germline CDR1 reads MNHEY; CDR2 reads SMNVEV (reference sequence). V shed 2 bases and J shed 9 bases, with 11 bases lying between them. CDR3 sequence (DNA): TGTGCCAGCAGTTTAAGGGCCGTTACTGAGCAGTTCTTC. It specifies CASSLRAVTEQFF.

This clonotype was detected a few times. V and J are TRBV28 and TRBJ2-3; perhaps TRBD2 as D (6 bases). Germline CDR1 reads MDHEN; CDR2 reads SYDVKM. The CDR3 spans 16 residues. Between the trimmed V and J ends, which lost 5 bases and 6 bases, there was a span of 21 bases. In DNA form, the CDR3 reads TGTGCCAGCAGTACTCAGCGGGTCCCGCCTTGGGATACGCAGTATTTT. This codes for CASSTQRVPPWDTQYF.

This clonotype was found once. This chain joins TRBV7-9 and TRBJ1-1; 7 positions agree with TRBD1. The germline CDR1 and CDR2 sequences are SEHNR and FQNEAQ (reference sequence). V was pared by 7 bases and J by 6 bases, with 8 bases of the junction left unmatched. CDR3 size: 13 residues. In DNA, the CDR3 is TGTGCCAGCAAGCAGGGGGGATTCGCTGAAGCTTTCTTT. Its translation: CASKQGGFAEAFF. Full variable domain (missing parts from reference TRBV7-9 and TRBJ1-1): DTGVSQNPRHKITKRGQNVTFRCDPISEHNRLYWYRQTLGQGPEFLTYFQNEAQLEKSRLLSDRFSAERPKGSFSTLEIQRTEQGDSAMYLCASKQGGFAEAFFGQGTRLTVV.

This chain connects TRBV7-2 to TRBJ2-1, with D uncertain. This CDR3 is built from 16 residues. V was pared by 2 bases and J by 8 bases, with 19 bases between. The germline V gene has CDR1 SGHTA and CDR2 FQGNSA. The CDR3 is CASSLMMSLGRDEQFF. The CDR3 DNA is TGTGCCAGCAGCTTAATGATGAGTCTGGGCCGGGATGAGCAGTTCTTC.

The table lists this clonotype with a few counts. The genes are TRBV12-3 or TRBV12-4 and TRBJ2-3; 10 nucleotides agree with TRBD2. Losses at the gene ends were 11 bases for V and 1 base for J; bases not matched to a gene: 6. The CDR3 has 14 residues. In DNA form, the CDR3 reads TGTGCCGTTAGCGGGGGGCTTCGCACAGATACGCAGTATTTT. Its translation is CAVSGGLRTDTQYF.

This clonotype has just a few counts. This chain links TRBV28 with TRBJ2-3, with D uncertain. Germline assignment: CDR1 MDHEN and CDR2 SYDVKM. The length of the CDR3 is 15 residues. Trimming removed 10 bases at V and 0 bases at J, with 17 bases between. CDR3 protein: CATSWSVGSTDTQYF. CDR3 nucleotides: TGTGCCACTAGTTGGAGTGTCGGTAGCACAGATACGCAGTATTTT.

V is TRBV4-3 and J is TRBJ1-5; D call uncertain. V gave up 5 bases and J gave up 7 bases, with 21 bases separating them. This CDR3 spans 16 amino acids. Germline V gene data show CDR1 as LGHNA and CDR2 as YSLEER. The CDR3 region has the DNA TGCGCCAGCAGCAATCTATACCGAGCAGAGAGGCAGCCCCAGCATTTT. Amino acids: CASSNLYRAERQPQHF.

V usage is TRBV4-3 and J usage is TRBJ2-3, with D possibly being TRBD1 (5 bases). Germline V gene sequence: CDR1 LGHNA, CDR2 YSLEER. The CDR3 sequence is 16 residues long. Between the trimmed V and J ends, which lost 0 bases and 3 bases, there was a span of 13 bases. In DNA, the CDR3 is TGCGCCAGCAGCCAAGAGGGGCCCCTCGAAACAGATACGCAGTATTTT. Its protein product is CASSQEGPLETDTQYF.

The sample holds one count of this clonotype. The CDR3 bases are TGTGCCAGCCGGGTCGGGTACTCCTACAATGAGCAGTTCTTC. As protein: CASRVGYSYNEQFF. The V call is TRBV6-5, the J call TRBJ2-1; D is uncertain. The length of the CDR3 is 14 residues. The germline V gene encodes CDR1 MNHEY and CDR2 SVGAGI. Trimming stripped 8 bases from V and 0 bases from J, with 11 bases between.

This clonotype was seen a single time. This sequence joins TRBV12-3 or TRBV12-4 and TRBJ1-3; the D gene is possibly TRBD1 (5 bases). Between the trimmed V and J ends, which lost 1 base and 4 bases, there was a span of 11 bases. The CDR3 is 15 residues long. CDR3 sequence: CASSLDDGGGNTIYF. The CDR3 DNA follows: TGTGCCAGCAGTTTAGACGATGGGGGAGGAAACACCATATATTTT.

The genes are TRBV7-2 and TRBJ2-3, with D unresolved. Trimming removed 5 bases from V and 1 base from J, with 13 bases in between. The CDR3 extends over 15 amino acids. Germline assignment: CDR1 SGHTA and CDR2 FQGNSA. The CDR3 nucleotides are TGTGCCAGCAGCCGCACTATCCCGGGCACAGATACGCAGTATTTT. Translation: CASSRTIPGTDTQYF.

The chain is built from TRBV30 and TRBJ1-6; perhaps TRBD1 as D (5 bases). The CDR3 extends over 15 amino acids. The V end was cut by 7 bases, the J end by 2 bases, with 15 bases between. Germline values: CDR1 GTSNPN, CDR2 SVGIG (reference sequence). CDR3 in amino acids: CASDWGDAYNSPLHF. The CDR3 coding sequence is TGTGCCTCGGATTGGGGCGACGCCTATAATTCACCCCTCCACTTT.

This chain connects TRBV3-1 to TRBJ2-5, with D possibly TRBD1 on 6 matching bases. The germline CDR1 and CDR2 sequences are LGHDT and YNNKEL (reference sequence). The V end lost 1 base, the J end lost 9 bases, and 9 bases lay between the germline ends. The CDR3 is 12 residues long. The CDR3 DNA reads TGTGCCAGCAGCCAAGTTTCAGGGGCCCAGTACTTC. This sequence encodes CASSQVSGAQYF.

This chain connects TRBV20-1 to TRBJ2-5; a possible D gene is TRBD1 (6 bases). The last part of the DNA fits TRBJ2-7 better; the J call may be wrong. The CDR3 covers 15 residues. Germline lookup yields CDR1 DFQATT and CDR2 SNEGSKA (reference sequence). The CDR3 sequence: CSARDRPGAKYEQYF. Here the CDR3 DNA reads TGCAGTGCTAGAGATCGACCAGGGGCCAAATACGAGCAGTACTTC.

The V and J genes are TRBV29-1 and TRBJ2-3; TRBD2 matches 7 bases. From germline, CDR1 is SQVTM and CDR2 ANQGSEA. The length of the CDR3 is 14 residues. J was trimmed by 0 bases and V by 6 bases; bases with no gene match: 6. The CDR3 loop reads CSVPGGSSTDTQYF. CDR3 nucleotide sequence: TGCAGCGTCCCGGGAGGTTCAAGCACAGATACGCAGTATTTT.

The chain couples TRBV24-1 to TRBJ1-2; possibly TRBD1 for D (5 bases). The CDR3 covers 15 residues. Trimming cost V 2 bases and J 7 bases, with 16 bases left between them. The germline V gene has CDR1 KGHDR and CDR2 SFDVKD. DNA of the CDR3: TGTGCCACCAGTGATTCCAGACAGAAGCTCTCTGGCTACACCTTC. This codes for CATSDSRQKLSGYTF.

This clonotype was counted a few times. CDR3 sequence: CASSRWDSLTYEQYF. DNA of the CDR3: TGTGCCAGCAGCAGATGGGACAGCTTAACCTACGAGCAGTACTTC. The chain uses TRBV11-2 and TRBJ2-7; 7 bases align to TRBD1. Losses at the gene ends were 5 bases for V and 2 bases for J; bases not matched to a gene: 9. Germline CDR1 SGHAT, CDR2 FQNNGV. CDR3 length: 15 amino acids.

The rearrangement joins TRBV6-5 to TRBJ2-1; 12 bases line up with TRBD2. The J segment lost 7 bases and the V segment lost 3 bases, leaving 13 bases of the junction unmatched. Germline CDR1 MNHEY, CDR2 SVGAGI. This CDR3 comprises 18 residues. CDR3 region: CASSYPGHGTSGPNEQFF. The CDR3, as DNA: TGTGCCAGCAGTTATCCGGGACACGGGACTAGCGGGCCAAATGAGCAGTTCTTC.

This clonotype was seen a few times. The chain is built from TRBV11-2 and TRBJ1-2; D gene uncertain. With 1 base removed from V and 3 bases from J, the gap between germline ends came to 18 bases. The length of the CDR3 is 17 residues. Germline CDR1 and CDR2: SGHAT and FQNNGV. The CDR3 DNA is TGTGCCAGCAGCTTAGCGGTGACGCGCTCATATCACTATGGCTACACCTTC. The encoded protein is CASSLAVTRSYHYGYTF.